A selection of T cell receptor beta chains follows, all from one sample in a study of beta chain features in type 1 diabetes. The method was immunoSEQ multiplex PCR; TCRdb's version includes in-frame clones alone and lacks a portion of them. The data show 300,000 or so clones, 13% seen once. Sequenced: naive CD4+ T cells from blood. These receptors were taken from a woman between 18 and 29 years old with type 1 diabetes. Each CDR3 is given with its conserved first and last residue. A D gene is named only where the DNA matches it firmly. Rows give clone size only sometimes, using once, few, many, or a class for an expanded clone.

j_gene: TRBJ1-1
v_gene: TRBV28
abundance: few
d_gene: .
CDR3nt: TGTGCCAGCAGTTTTTCTCTCGAAGCTTTCTTT
CDR3aa: CASSFSLEAFF

j_gene: TRBJ2-1
v_gene: TRBV5-4
abundance: few
d_gene: TRBD2
CDR3nt: TGTGCCAGCAGCCTGGAGACTAGCGGGATTTACGATGAGCAGTTCTTC
CDR3aa: CASSLETSGIYDEQFF

j_gene: TRBJ2-5
v_gene: TRBV19
abundance: .
d_gene: TRBD2
CDR3nt: TGTGCCAGTACTCTAGCGGGAGGACAAGAGACCCAGTACTTC
CDR3aa: CASTLAGGQETQYF

j_gene: TRBJ2-1
v_gene: TRBV5-1
abundance: few
d_gene: TRBD2
CDR3nt: TGCGCCAGCAGCTTGGGCGGGAGTTTTGGGGATGAGCAGTTCTTC
CDR3aa: CASSLGGSFGDEQFF

j_gene: TRBJ1-1
v_gene: TRBV5-4
abundance: few
d_gene: .
CDR3nt: TGTGCCAGCAGATTTTACGGAAGGGGGACTGAAGCTTTCTTT
CDR3aa: CASRFYGRGTEAFF

j_gene: TRBJ2-1
v_gene: TRBV19
abundance: few
d_gene: TRBD1
CDR3nt: TGTGCCAGTAGTATAGGACAGGGGGCATTTTACAATGAGCAGTTCTTC
CDR3aa: CASSIGQGAFYNEQFF

j_gene: TRBJ1-1
v_gene: TRBV2
abundance: few
d_gene: .
CDR3nt: TGTGCCAGCAGTGAAACCCGGACAGAAGCTTTCTTT
CDR3aa: CASSETRTEAFF

j_gene: TRBJ2-1
v_gene: TRBV30
abundance: .
d_gene: .
CDR3nt: TGTGCCTGGAGTGTAGGGCTCGGGGGTGAGCAGTTCTTC
CDR3aa: CAWSVGLGGEQFF

j_gene: TRBJ2-1
v_gene: TRBV29-1
abundance: few
d_gene: TRBD1
CDR3nt: TGCAGCGTTGAAGTGTGGCAGGGGGCAAGCAATGAGCAGTTCTTC
CDR3aa: CSVEVWQGASNEQFF

j_gene: TRBJ1-3
v_gene: TRBV28
abundance: .
d_gene: .
CDR3nt: TGTGCCAGCAGTACTCCGTTACCCAAAAACACCATATATTTT
CDR3aa: CASSTPLPKNTIYF

j_gene: TRBJ2-7
v_gene: TRBV7-2
abundance: .
d_gene: .
CDR3nt: TGTGCCAGCAGCTTAGGTCCAGAATTATACGAGCAGTACTTC
CDR3aa: CASSLGPELYEQYF

j_gene: TRBJ2-5
v_gene: TRBV2
abundance: few
d_gene: .
CDR3nt: TGTGCCAGCATGGGCAGTAAAGAGACCCAGTACTTC
CDR3aa: CASMGSKETQYF

j_gene: TRBJ1-4
v_gene: TRBV5-1
abundance: few
d_gene: TRBD1
CDR3nt: TGCGCCAGCAGCACCGGGACAGGGGGCGTGGAACTCGAAAAACTGTTTTTT
CDR3aa: CASSTGTGGVELEKLFF

j_gene: TRBJ1-2
v_gene: TRBV4-3
abundance: .
d_gene: TRBD1
CDR3nt: TGCGCCAGCAGCCAAGATAGCGTGACAGGGTGGAATGGCTACACCTTC
CDR3aa: CASSQDSVTGWNGYTF